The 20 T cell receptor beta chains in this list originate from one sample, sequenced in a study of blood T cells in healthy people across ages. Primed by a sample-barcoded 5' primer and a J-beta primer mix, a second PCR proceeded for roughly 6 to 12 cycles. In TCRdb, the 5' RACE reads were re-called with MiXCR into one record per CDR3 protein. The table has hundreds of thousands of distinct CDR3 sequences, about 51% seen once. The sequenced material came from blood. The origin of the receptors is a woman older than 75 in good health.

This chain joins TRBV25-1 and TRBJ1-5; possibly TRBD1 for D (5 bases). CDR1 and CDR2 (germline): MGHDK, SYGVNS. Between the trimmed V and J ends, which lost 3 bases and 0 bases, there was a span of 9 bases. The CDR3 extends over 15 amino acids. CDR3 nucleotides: TGTGCCAGCAGTGACTCGGGGCGTAGCAATCAGCCCCAGCATTTT. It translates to CASSDSGRSNQPQHF.

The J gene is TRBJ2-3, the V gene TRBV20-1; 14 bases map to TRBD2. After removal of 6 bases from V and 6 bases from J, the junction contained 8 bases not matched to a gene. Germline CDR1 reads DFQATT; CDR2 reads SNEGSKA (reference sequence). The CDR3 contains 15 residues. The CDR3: CSAPGTSGGVDTQYF. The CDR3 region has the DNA TGCAGTGCCCCCGGGACTAGCGGGGGAGTTGATACGCAGTATTTT.

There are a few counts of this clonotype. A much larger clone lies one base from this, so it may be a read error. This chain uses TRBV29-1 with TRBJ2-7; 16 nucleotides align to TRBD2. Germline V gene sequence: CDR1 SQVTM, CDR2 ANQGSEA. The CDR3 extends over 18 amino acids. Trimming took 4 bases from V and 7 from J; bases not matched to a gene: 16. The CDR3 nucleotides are TGCAGCGTTGTCCTGGGACTAGCGGGGGGGGTCGCCTACAATGAGCAGTACTTC. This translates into CSVVLGLAGGVAYNEQYF.

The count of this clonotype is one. The CDR3: CSASNHQAQPQHF. The CDR3 nucleotides are TGCAGTGCCTCGAACCACCAAGCCCAGCCCCAGCATTTT. The V gene is TRBV20-1, the J gene TRBJ1-5; D not certain. V was pared by 6 bases and J by 7 bases, with 16 bases between. The germline gives CDR1 DFQATT, CDR2 SNEGSKA (reference sequence). The CDR3 length is 13 residues.

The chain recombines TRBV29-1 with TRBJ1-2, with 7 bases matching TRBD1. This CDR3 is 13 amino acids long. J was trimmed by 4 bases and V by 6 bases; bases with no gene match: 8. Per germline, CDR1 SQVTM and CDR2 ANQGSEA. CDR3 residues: CSVDLGTVYGYTF. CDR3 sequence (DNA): TGCAGCGTCGACCTAGGGACAGTCTATGGCTACACCTTC.

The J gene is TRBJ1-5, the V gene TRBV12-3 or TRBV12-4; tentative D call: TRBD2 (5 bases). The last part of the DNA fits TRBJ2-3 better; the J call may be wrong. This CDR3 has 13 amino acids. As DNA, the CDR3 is TGTGCCAGCAGGGCCGGGATCAATCAGCCCCAGTATTTT. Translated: CASRAGINQPQYF.

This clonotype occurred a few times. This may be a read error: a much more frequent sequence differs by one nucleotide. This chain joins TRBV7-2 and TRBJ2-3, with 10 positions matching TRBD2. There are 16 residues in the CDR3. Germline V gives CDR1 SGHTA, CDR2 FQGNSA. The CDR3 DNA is TGTGCCAGCGGCTTAGACCTAGCGGGGGGCACAGATACGCAGTATTTT. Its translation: CASGLDLAGGTDTQYF.

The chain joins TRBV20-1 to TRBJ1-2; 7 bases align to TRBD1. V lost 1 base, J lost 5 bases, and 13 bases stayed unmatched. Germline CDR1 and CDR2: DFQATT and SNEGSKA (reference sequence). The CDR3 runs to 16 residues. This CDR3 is CSARVTEKGGEYGYTF. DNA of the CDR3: TGCAGTGCTAGAGTGACTGAGAAAGGGGGCGAGTATGGCTACACCTTC.

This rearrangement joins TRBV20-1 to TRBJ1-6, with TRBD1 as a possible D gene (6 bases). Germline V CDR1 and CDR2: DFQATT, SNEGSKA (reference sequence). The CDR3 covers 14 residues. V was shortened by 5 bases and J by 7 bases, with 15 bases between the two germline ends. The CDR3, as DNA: TGCAGTGCTCAGGCGCAGGGGATCAATTCACCCCTCCACTTT. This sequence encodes CSAQAQGINSPLHF.

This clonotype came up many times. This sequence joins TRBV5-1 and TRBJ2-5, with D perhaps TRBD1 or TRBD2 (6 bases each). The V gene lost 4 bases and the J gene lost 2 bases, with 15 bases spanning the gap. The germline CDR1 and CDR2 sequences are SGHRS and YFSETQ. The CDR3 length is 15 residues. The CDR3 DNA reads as TGCGCCAGCAGCCTAAATCAGGGGAGGCAAGAGACCCAGTACTTC. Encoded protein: CASSLNQGRQETQYF.

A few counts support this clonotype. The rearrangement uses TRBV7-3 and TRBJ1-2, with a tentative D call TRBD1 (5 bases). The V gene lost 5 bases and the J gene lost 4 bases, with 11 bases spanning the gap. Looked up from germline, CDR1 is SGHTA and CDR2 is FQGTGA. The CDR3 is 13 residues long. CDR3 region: CASSPGEGYGYTF. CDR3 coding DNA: TGTGCCAGCAGCCCGGGGGAGGGCTATGGCTACACCTTC.

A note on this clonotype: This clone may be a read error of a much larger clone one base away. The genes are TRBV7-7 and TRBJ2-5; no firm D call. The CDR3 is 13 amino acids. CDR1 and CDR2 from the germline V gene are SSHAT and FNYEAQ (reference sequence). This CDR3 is CASSFARTNEQYF. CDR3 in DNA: TGTGCTAGCAGTTTTGCTAGGACCAATGAGCAGTACTTC.

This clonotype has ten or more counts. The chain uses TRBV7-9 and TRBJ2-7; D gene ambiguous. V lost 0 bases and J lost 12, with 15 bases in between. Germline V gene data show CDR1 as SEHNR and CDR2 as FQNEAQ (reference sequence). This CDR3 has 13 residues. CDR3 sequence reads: CASSLASGPKWYF. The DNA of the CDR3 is TGTGCCAGCAGCTTAGCTTCGGGTCCCAAATGGTACTTC.

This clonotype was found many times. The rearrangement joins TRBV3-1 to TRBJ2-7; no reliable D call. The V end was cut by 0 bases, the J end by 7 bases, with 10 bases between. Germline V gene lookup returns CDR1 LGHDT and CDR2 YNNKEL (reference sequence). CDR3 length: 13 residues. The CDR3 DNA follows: TGTGCCAGCAGCCAAGATGGAGCAGCGGAGCAGTACTTC. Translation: CASSQDGAAEQYF.

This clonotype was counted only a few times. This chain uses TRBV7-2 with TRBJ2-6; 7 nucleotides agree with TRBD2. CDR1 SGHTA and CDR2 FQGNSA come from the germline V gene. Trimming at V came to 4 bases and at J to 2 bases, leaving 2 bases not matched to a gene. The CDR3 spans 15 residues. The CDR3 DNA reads TGTGCCAGCAGCTCTGGGGGGGCTGGGGCCAACGTCCTGACTTTC. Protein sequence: CASSSGGAGANVLTF.

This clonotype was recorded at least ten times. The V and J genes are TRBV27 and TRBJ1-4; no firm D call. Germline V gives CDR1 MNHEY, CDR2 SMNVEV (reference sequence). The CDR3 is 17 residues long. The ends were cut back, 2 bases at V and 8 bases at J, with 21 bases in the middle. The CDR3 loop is CASSLGKSFGLREKLFF. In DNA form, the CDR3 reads TGTGCCAGCAGTTTAGGGAAAAGCTTCGGCCTGAGGGAAAAACTGTTTTTT.

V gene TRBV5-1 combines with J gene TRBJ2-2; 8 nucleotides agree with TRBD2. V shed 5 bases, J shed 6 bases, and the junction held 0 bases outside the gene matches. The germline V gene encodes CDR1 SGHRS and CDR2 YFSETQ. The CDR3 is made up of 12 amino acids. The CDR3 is CASRAGAGELFF. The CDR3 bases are TGCGCCAGCAGAGCGGGGGCCGGGGAGCTGTTTTTT.

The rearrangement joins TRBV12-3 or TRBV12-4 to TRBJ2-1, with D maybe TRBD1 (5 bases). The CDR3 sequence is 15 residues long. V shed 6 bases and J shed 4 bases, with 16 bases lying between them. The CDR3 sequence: CASRGRGMYYNEQFF. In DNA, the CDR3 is TGTGCCAGCAGGGGAAGGGGAATGTATTACAATGAGCAGTTCTTC.

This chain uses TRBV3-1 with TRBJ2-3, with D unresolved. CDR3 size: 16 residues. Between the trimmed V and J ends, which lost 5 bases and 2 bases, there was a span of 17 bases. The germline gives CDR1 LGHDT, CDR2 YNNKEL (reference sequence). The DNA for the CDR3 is TGTGCCAGCAGCGGTATTGGCTCGGCCTTCACAGATACGCAGTATTTT. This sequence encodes CASSGIGSAFTDTQYF.

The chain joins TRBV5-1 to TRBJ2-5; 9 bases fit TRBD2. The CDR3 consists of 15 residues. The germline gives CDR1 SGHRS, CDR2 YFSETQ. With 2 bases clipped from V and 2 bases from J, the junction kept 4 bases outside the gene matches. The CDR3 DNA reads TGCGCCAGCAGCTTAGCGGGAGGTGGTCAAGAGACCCAGTACTTC. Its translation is CASSLAGGGQETQYF.